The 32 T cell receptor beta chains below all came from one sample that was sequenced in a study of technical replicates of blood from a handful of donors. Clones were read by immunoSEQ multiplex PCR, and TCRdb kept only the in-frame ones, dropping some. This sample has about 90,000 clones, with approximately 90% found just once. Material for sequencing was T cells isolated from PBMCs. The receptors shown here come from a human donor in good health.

This chain's CDR3 is CASSLGGEVGETQYF. In DNA form, the CDR3 reads TGCGCCAGCAGCTTGGGCGGCGAGGTAGGAGAGACCCAGTACTTC. V and J are TRBV5-1 and TRBJ2-5; no clear D gene. The CDR3 length is 15 residues. The germline gives CDR1 SGHRS, CDR2 YFSETQ. V was trimmed by 0 bases and J by 4 bases, leaving 13 bases between them. The variable domain in full, completed from reference TRBV5-1 and TRBJ2-5, reads KAGVTQTPRYLIKTRGQQVTLSCSPISGHRSVSWYQQTPGQGLQFLFEYFSETQRNKGNFPGRFSGRQFSNSRSEMNVSTLELGDSALYLCASSLGGEVGETQYFGPGTRLLVL.

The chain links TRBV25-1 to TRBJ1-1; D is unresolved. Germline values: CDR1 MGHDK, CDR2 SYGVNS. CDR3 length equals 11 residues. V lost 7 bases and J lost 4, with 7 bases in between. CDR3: CASTSFTEAFF. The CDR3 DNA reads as TGTGCCAGCACCAGTTTCACTGAAGCTTTCTTT.

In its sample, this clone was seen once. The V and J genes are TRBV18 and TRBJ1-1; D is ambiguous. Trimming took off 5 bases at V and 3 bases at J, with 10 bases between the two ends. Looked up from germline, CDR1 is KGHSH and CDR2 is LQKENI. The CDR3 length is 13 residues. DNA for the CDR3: TGTGCCAGCTCAGGGAGTGTTGACACTGAAGCTTTCTTT. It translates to CASSGSVDTEAFF. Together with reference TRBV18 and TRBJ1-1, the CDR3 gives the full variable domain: NAGVMQNPRHLVRRRGQEARLRCSPMKGHSHVYWYRQLPEEGLKFMVYLQKENIIDESGMPKERFSAEFPKEGPSILRIQQVVRGDSAAYFCASSGSVDTEAFFGQGTRLTVV.

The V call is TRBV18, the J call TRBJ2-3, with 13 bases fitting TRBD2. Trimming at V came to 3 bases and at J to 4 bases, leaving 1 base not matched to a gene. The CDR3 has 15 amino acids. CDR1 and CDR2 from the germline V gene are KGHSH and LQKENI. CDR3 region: CASSPTSGRADTQYF. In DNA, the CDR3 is TGTGCCAGCTCACCCACTAGCGGGAGGGCAGATACGCAGTATTTT. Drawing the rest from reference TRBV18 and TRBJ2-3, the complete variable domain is NAGVMQNPRHLVRRRGQEARLRCSPMKGHSHVYWYRQLPEEGLKFMVYLQKENIIDESGMPKERFSAEFPKEGPSILRIQQVVRGDSAAYFCASSPTSGRADTQYFGPGTRLTVL.

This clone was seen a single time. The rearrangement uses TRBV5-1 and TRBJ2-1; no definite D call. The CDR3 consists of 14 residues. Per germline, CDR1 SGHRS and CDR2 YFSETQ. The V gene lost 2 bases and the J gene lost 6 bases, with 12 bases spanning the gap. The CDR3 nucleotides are TGCGCCAGCAGCTTATCCAGCGTAAGCAATGAGCAGTTCTTC. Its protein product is CASSLSSVSNEQFF.

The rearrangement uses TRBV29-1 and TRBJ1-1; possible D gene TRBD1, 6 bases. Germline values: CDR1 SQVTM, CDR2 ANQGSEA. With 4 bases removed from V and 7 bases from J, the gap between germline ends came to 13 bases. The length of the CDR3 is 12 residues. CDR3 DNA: TGCAGCGTTGTAGGGGGGGCCCTTGAAGCTTTCTTT. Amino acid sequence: CSVVGGALEAFF.

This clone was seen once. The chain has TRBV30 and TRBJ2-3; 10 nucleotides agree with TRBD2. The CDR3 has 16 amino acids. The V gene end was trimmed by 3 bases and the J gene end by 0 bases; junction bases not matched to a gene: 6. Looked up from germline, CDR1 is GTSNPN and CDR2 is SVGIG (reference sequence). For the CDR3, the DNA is TGTGCCTGGAGGCGGCTAGCGGGGGTTAGCACAGATACGCAGTATTTT. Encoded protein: CAWRRLAGVSTDTQYF.

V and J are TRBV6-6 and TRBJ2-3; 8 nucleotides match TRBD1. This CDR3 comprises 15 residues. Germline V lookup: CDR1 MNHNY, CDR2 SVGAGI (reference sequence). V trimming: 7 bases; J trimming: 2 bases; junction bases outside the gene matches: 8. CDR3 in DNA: TGTGCCAGCACCCGAGGGGACAGGCCCACAGATACGCAGTATTTT. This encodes CASTRGDRPTDTQYF.

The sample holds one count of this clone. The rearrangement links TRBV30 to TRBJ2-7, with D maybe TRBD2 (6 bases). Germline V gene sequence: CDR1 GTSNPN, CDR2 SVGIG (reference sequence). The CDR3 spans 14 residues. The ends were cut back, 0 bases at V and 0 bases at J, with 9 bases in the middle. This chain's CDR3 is CAWSVSGSSYEQYF. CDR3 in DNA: TGTGCCTGGAGTGTTAGCGGAAGCTCCTACGAGCAGTACTTC.

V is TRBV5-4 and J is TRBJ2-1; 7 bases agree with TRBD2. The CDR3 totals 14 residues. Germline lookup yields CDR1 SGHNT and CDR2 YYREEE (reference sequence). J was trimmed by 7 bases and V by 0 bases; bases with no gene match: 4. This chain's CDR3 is CASSLARGSNEQFF. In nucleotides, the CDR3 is TGTGCCAGCAGCTTGGCACGCGGGAGTAATGAGCAGTTCTTC. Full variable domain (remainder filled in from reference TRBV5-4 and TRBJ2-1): ETGVTQSPTHLIKTRGQQVTLRCSSQSGHNTVSWYQQALGQGPQFIFQYYREEENGRGNFPPRFSGLQFPNYSSELNVNALELDDSALYLCASSLARGSNEQFFGPGTRLTVL.

CDR3 region: CASSQVRTGEQETQYF. Written as DNA, the CDR3 is TGCGCCAGCAGCCAAGTTCGAACGGGGGAACAAGAGACCCAGTACTTC. V and J are TRBV4-1 and TRBJ2-5, with D tentatively TRBD2 (6 bases). Germline V gives CDR1 MGHRA, CDR2 YSYEKL. The CDR3 consists of 16 residues. The ends were cut back, 1 base at V and 2 bases at J, with 14 bases in the middle.

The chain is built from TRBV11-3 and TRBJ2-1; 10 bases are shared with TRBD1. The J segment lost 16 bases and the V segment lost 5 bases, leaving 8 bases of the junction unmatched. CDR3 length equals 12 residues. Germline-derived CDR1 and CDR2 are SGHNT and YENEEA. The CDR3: CASSGSGTGVFF. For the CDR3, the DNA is TGTGCCAGCAGCGGCTCCGGGACAGGGGTATTCTTC.

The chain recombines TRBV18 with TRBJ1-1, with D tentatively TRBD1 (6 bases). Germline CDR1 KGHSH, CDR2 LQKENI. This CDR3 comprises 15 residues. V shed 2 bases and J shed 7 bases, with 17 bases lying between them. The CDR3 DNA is TGTGCCAGCTCACCATTCGCGGACAGTGGGGGTGAAGCTTTCTTT. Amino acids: CASSPFADSGGEAFF. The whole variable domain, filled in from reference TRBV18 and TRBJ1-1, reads NAGVMQNPRHLVRRRGQEARLRCSPMKGHSHVYWYRQLPEEGLKFMVYLQKENIIDESGMPKERFSAEFPKEGPSILRIQQVVRGDSAAYFCASSPFADSGGEAFFGQGTRLTVV.

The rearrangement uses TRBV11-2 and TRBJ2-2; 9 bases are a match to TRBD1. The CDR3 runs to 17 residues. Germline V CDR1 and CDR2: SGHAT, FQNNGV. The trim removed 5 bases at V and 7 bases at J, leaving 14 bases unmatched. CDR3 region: CASSPRGAGQGSGELFF. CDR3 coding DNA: TGTGCCAGCAGCCCTAGGGGGGCCGGACAGGGGAGCGGGGAGCTGTTTTTT.

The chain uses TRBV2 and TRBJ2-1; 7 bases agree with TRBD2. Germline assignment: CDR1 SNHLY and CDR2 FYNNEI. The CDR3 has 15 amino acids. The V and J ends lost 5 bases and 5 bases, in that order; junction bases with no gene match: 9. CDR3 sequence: CASSSPFRGDNEQFF. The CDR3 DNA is TGTGCCAGCAGTTCCCCGTTTCGGGGGGACAATGAGCAGTTCTTC.

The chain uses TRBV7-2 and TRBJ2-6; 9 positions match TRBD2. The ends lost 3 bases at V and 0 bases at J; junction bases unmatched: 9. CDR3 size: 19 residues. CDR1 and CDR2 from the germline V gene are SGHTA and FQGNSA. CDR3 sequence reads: CASSFRASGASSGANVLTF. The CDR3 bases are TGTGCCAGCAGCTTTCGGGCTAGCGGGGCGAGCTCTGGGGCCAACGTCCTGACTTTC. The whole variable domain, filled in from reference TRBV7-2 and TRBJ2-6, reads GAGVSQSPSNKVTEKGKDVELRCDPISGHTALYWYRQSLGQGLEFLIYFQGNSAPDKSGLPSDRFSAERTGGSVSTLTIQRTQQEDSAVYLCASSFRASGASSGANVLTFGAGSRLTVL.

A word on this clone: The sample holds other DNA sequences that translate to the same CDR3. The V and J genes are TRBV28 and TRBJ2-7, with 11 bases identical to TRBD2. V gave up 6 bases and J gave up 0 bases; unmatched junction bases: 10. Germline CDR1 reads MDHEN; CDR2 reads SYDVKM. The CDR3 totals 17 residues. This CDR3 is CASSPGLADHSSYEQYF. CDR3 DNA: TGTGCCAGCAGCCCGGGACTAGCGGATCACAGCTCCTACGAGCAGTACTTC.

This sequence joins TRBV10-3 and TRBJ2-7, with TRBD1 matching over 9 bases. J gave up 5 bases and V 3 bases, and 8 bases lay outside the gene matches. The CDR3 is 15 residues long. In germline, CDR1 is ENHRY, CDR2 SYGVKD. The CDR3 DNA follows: TGTGCCATCAGTGACCCCGGGACAGGGATCCACGAGCAGTACTTC. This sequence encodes CAISDPGTGIHEQYF.

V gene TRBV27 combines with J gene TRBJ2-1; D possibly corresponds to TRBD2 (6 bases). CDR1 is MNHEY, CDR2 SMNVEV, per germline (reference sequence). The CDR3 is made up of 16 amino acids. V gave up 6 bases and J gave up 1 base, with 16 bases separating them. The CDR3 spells CASRPTPGESYNEQFF. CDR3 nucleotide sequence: TGTGCCAGCAGACCAACTCCGGGGGAGTCCTACAATGAGCAGTTCTTC.

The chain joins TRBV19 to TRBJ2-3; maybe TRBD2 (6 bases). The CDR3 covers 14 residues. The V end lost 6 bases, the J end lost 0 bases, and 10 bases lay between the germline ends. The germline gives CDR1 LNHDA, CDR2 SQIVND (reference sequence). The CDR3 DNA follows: TGTGCCAGTAGCTTGGGGACTAGCACAGATACGCAGTATTTT. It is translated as CASSLGTSTDTQYF.

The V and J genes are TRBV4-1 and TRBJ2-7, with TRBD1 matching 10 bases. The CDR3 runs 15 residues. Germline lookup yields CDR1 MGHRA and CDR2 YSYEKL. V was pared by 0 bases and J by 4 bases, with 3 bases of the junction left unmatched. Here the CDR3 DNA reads TGCGCCAGCAGCCAAGATTCGGGACAGGGGTACGAGCAGTACTTC. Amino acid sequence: CASSQDSGQGYEQYF.

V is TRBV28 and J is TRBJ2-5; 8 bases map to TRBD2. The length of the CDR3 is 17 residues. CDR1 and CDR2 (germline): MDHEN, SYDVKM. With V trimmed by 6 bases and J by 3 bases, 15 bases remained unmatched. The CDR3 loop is CASRRLLAAGVEETQYF. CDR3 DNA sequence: TGTGCCAGCAGGCGCTTACTAGCGGCTGGGGTCGAAGAGACCCAGTACTTC.

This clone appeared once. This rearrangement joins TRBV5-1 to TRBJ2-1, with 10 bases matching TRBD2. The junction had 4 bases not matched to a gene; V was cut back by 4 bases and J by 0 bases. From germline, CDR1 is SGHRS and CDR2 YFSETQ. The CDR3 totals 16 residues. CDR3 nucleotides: TGCGCCAGCAGCCCCCTAGCGGGGGACTCCTACAATGAGCAGTTCTTC. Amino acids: CASSPLAGDSYNEQFF.

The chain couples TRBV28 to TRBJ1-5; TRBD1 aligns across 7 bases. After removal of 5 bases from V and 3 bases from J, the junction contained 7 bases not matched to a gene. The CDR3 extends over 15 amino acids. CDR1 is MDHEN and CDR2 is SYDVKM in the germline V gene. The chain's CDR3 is CASSHRGPVNQPQHF. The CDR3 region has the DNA TGTGCCAGCAGTCACAGGGGCCCTGTCAATCAGCCCCAGCATTTT. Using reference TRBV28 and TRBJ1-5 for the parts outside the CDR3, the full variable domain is DVKVTQSSRYLVKRTGEKVFLECVQDMDHENMFWYRQDPGLGLRLIYFSYDVKMKEKGDIPEGYSVSREKKERFSLILESASTNQTSMYLCASSHRGPVNQPQHFGDGTRLSIL.

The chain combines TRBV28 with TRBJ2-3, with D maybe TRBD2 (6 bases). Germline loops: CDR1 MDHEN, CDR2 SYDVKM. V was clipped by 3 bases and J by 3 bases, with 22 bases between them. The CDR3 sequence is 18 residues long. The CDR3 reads CASSFGGLIGYVTDTQYF. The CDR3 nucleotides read TGTGCCAGCAGTTTCGGGGGTTTGATTGGTTACGTAACAGATACGCAGTATTTT.

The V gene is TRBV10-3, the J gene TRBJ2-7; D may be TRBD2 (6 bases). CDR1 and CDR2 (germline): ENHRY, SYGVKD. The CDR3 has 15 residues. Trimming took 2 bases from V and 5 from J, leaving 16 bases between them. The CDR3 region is CAISEEGGLANEQYF. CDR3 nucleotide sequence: TGTGCCATCAGTGAGGAAGGAGGGCTAGCGAACGAGCAGTACTTC.

CDR3 coding DNA: TGTGCCATCAGTGAGTCGCTAGCCTTGAACTACGAGCAGTACTTC. Protein: CAISESLALNYEQYF. The rearrangement uses TRBV10-3 and TRBJ2-7, with D maybe TRBD2 (5 bases). This CDR3 has 15 amino acids. The germline gives CDR1 ENHRY, CDR2 SYGVKD. Trimming took off 0 bases at V and 3 bases at J, with 12 bases between the two ends.

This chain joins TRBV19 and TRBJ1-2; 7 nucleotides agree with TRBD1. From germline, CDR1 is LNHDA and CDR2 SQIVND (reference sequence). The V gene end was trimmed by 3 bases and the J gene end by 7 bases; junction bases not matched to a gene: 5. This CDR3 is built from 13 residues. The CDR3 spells CASSIGTVGGYTF. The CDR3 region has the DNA TGTGCCAGTAGTATCGGGACAGTCGGTGGCTACACCTTC.

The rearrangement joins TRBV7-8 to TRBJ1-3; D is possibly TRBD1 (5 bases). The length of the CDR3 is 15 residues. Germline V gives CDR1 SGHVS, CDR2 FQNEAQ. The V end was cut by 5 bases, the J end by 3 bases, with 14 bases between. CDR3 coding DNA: TGTGCCAGCAGCATCATCTCAGGGCGTGGAAACACCATATATTTT. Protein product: CASSIISGRGNTIYF.

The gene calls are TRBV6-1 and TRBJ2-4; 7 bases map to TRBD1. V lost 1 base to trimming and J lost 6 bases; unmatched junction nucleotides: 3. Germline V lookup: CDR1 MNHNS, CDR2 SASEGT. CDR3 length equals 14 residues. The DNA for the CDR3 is TGTGCCAGCAGTGAAGTAGCAGGGGGAAACATTCAGTACTTC. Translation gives CASSEVAGGNIQYF.

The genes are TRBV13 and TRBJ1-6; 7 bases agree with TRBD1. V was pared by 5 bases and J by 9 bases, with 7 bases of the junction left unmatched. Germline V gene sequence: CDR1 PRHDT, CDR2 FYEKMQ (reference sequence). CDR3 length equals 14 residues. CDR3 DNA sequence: TGTGCCAGCAGCCAGGGGGACGGTGGTTCACCCCTCCACTTT. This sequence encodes CASSQGDGGSPLHF. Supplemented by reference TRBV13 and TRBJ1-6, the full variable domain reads AAGVIQSPRHLIKEKRETATLKCYPIPRHDTVYWYQQGPGQDPQFLISFYEKMQSDKGSIPDRFSAQQFSDYHSELNMSSLELGDSALYFCASSQGDGGSPLHFGNGTRLTVT.

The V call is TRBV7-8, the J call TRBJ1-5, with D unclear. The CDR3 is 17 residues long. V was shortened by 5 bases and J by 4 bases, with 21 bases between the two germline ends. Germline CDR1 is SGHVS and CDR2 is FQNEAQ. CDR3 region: CASSALTYKAGNQPQHF. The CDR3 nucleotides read TGTGCCAGCAGCGCCCTTACGTATAAGGCGGGGAATCAGCCCCAGCATTTT.